These 3 T cell receptor beta chains came from one sample sequenced in a study of CD8 T cells in Susac syndrome. Random hexamers were used to reverse transcribe an amount of roughly 0.5 to 1 ug RNA. A single record per CDR3 protein comes from TCRdb applying MiXCR to the immunoSEQ multiplex PCR reads. The table lists over 150,000 distinct CDR3 sequences, over 85% of them singletons, with roughly 0.1% in the top ten. The sample was CD4+ T cells from PBMCs. These receptors were collected from a human donor with multiple sclerosis.

DNA for the CDR3: TGCGCCAGCAGCCAAGATTGGGAGACAGGGGACCTTAACTATGGCTACACCTTC. Translating it yields CASSQDWETGDLNYGYTF. The rearrangement links TRBV4-1 to TRBJ1-2, with 8 bases matching TRBD1. The junction had 10 bases not matched to a gene; V was cut back by 0 bases and J by 1 base. The CDR3 covers 18 residues. Germline V gives CDR1 MGHRA, CDR2 YSYEKL.

V usage is TRBV5-1 and J usage is TRBJ1-1; D is ambiguous. V was pared by 4 bases and J by 2 bases, with 9 bases between. The germline CDR1 and CDR2 sequences are SGHRS and YFSETQ. CDR3 length: 13 amino acids. In DNA form, the CDR3 reads TGCGCCAGCAGCGGTGGGAGCAACACTGAAGCTTTCTTT. As protein: CASSGGSNTEAFF.

V usage is TRBV2 and J usage is TRBJ1-3; D not resolved. The CDR3 has 13 amino acids. The germline V gene encodes CDR1 SNHLY and CDR2 FYNNEI. Trimming stripped 6 bases from V and 4 bases from J, with 10 bases between. In DNA, the CDR3 is TGTGCCAGCAGGCGTTTTACGGGAAACACCATATATTTT. Protein product: CASRRFTGNTIYF.